The next 11 T cell receptor beta chains were all read from a single sample in a study of STAT5B mutations in CD4+ large granular lymphocyte leukemia. The repertoire was sequenced with immunoSEQ multiplex PCR; TCRdb's copy has only in-frame clones and lacks some. Seen here are tens of thousands of clones, roughly 81% observed once, and the top ten hold approximately 4%. Sequenced material: CD4+ T cells from blood buffy coats. The receptors come from a human donor in good health.

This sequence joins TRBV4-1 and TRBJ1-2, with a weak D call TRBD1 (6 bases). This CDR3 has 15 amino acids. Trimming left V 4 bases short and J 4 bases short, with 16 bases between. Germline assignment: CDR1 MGHRA and CDR2 YSYEKL. DNA for the CDR3: TGCGCCAGCAGCCCTACCGTGGGAGGGGGCTATGGCTACACCTTC. Protein sequence: CASSPTVGGGYGYTF.

V gene TRBV5-8 combines with J gene TRBJ2-7; D is ambiguous. The germline gives CDR1 SGHTS, CDR2 YDEGEE. The CDR3 extends over 14 amino acids. The V end lost 1 base, the J end lost 4 bases, and 12 bases lay between the germline ends. For the CDR3, the DNA is TGTGCCAGCAGCTTGCAAACGAACCCATACGAGCAGTACTTC. Translating it yields CASSLQTNPYEQYF.

This clone was found a few times. The chain is built from TRBV9 and TRBJ2-7, with TRBD2 identical over 8 bases. After removal of 0 bases from V and 6 bases from J, the junction contained 2 bases not matched to a gene. This CDR3 is built from 13 residues. The germline V gene has CDR1 SGDLS and CDR2 YYNGEE. The CDR3 protein is CASSVGLAGEQYF. The CDR3 bases are TGTGCCAGCAGCGTAGGGCTAGCGGGCGAGCAGTACTTC.

The chain links TRBV18 to TRBJ1-2; D might be TRBD1 (5 bases). Trimming removed 5 bases from V and 6 bases from J, with 13 bases in between. CDR3 length: 13 amino acids. Germline V gene lookup returns CDR1 KGHSH and CDR2 LQKENI. The CDR3 DNA is TGTGCCAGCTCATCCGGTTCAGGGAATGGCTACACCTTC. It yields the protein CASSSGSGNGYTF.

This clone was found a few times. This chain links TRBV10-2 with TRBJ1-5; D perhaps matches TRBD1 (5 bases). V was clipped by 2 bases and J by 2 bases, with 10 bases between them. The CDR3 loop spans 15 amino acids. The germline V gene has CDR1 WSHSY and CDR2 SAAADI. CDR3 in amino acids: CASSERGGGNQPQHF. CDR3 DNA: TGCGCCAGCAGTGAGCGGGGAGGGGGCAATCAGCCCCAGCATTTT.

V and J are TRBV13 and TRBJ2-1, with a possible D match to TRBD1 (5 bases). The germline V and J ends were trimmed by 4 bases and 5 bases, with 21 bases remaining between them. Germline V gene lookup returns CDR1 PRHDT and CDR2 FYEKMQ (reference sequence). The CDR3 extends over 17 amino acids. CDR3 bases: TGTGCCAGCAGCTATCGACAGACACCAGTTTACAACAATGAGCAGTTCTTC. Its protein is CASSYRQTPVYNNEQFF. Combining the CDR3 with reference TRBV13 and TRBJ2-1 gives the whole variable domain AAGVIQSPRHLIKEKRETATLKCYPIPRHDTVYWYQQGPGQDPQFLISFYEKMQSDKGSIPDRFSAQQFSDYHSELNMSSLELGDSALYFCASSYRQTPVYNNEQFFGPGTRLTVL.

The chain uses TRBV29-1 and TRBJ1-2, with D possibly matching TRBD1 (5 bases). V was shortened by 4 bases and J by 3 bases, with 6 bases between the two germline ends. This CDR3 contains 11 residues. Germline V gives CDR1 SQVTM, CDR2 ANQGSEA. CDR3 region: CSVGGYYGYTF. CDR3 sequence (DNA): TGCAGCGTTGGGGGGTACTATGGCTACACCTTC. Filled out from reference TRBV29-1 and TRBJ1-2, the complete variable domain reads SAVISQKPSRDICQRGTSLTIQCQVDSQVTMMFWYRQQPGQSLTLIATANQGSEATYESGFVIDKFPISRPNLTFSTLTVSNMSPEDSSIYLCSVGGYYGYTFGSGTRLTVV.

The V call is TRBV19, the J call TRBJ2-7; 7 bases line up with TRBD2. CDR3 length equals 18 residues. Germline loops: CDR1 LNHDA, CDR2 SQIVND (reference sequence). V lost 9 bases and J lost 4; bases outside the gene matches: 24. Here the CDR3 reads CASRSKEGAGYNKYEQYF. Here the CDR3 DNA reads TGTGCCAGCCGCTCTAAGGAAGGAGCGGGGTACAACAAGTACGAGCAGTACTTC.

This clone has just a few counts. V gene TRBV5-1 combines with J gene TRBJ1-6; maybe TRBD1 (5 bases). Trimming removed 3 bases at V and 8 bases at J, with 12 bases between. This CDR3 spans 14 amino acids. Germline assignment: CDR1 SGHRS and CDR2 YFSETQ. CDR3 residues: CASSWGGADSPLHF. CDR3 bases: TGCGCCAGCAGCTGGGGAGGGGCGGATTCACCCCTCCACTTT.

CDR3 protein: CASKSLGPYNSPLHF. The DNA for the CDR3 is TGTGCCAGCAAGTCCCTCGGACCCTATAATTCACCCCTCCACTTT. The J gene is TRBJ1-6, the V gene TRBV14; no definite D call. Deletions cut 7 bases from V and 2 bases from J, with 12 bases between. Per the germline V gene, CDR1 is SGHDN and CDR2 is FVKESK. This CDR3 comprises 15 residues.

The DNA of the CDR3 is TGTGCCAGCACGAGACAGGGGGCCTCCTACGAGCAGTACTTC. Encoded protein: CASTRQGASYEQYF. The gene calls are TRBV6-5 and TRBJ2-7; 10 bases match TRBD1. The CDR3 spans 14 residues. Germline loops: CDR1 MNHEY, CDR2 SVGAGI. The V and J ends lost 7 bases and 0 bases, in that order; junction bases with no gene match: 3.